This is a list of T cell receptor beta chains from one sample in a study of T cells expressing NK-cell markers. TCRdb reprocessed the 5' RACE reads; each CDR3 protein has one entry and no DNA is given. The table for this sample gives 550,000 to 600,000 distinct CDR3 sequences. Sample: blood T cells: a sorted CD56 or NKG2C T cell subset, CD4+ or CD8+ T cells, or bulk PBMC T cells (not recorded which). The receptors were gathered from a man younger than 35 in good health. Each CDR3 is given with its conserved first and last residue.

CDR3aa	v_gene	j_gene
CASSISEEGTDTQYF	TRBV27	TRBJ2-3
CASSSREITNTEAFF	TRBV4-1	TRBJ1-1
CASSQAGLAPGEQFF	TRBV11-1	TRBJ2-1
CASSLYAGGSGNEQFF	TRBV28	TRBJ2-1
CASSHTGSQFF	TRBV12-3/TRBV12-4	TRBJ2-1
CASSLGDGRDQPQHF	TRBV5-5	TRBJ1-5
CAITFGQGNYGYTF	TRBV10-3	TRBJ1-2
CASSYSMGDGSRKTQYF	TRBV6-5	TRBJ2-5
CSASVAGGPSYNEQFF	TRBV20-1	TRBJ2-1
CATSSIRGQGSDGYTF	TRBV15	TRBJ1-2